This T cell receptor (beta chain) appears in the sequencing data of a study of CD8 T cells in Susac syndrome. The recently defined diagnostic criteria for definite or probable disease were met by the Susac syndrome patients. Trimming at V came to 0 bases and at J to 7 bases, leaving 10 bases not matched to a gene. The germline gives CDR1 SEHNR, CDR2 FQNEAQ (reference sequence). This CDR3 comprises 18 residues. The RNA, about 0.5 to 1 ug, was put through reverse transcription using random hexamers. TCRdb analysed the immunoSEQ multiplex PCR reads with MiXCR anew, one entry per CDR3 protein. Altogether approximately 190,000 distinct CDR3 sequences are present, more than 85% being singletons, with the ten largest covering approximately 0.09%.

The V gene is TRBV7-9, the J gene TRBJ2-1, with 12 bases fitting TRBD2. Material for sequencing was CD4+ T cells from PBMCs. This TCR derives from a human donor with Susac syndrome. In nucleotides, the CDR3 is TGTGCCAGCAGCTTAGCAAGACTAGCGGGAGCCCTCAGTAATGAGCAGTTCTTC. Its protein is CASSLARLAGALSNEQFF.